This passage covers 28 T cell receptor beta chains from one sample sequenced in a study of tumor-infiltrating lymphocytes in localized non-small cell lung cancer (dated by TCRdb to the early 2020s). Library construction relied on the immunoSEQ multiplex PCR assay. TCRdb limited this immuneACCESS table to in-frame rearrangements with V and J called. A share of clones is missing; checked studies link under half to unresolved V genes, and the rest is unexplained. The sample table lists around 6,700 clones, approximately 80% of them with a count of one. The ten largest clones add up to roughly 15% of the sample. Sequences were obtained from uninvolved lung tissue not adjacent to the tumor. All receptors come from a human donor with non-small cell lung cancer.

In its sample, this clone was seen a few times. The chain carries TRBV19 and TRBJ2-7; a possible D gene is TRBD1 (5 bases). CDR3 size: 14 residues. From germline, CDR1 is LNHDA and CDR2 SQIVND (reference sequence). The ends were cut back, 3 bases at V and 4 bases at J, with 13 bases in the middle. In DNA, the CDR3 is TGTGCCAGTAGTATCGCAGGGATACGTTACGAGCAGTACTTC. It translates to CASSIAGIRYEQYF.

The chain has TRBV5-8 and TRBJ1-1; TRBD1 is a possible D gene (6 bases). The CDR3 is made up of 17 amino acids. V lost 1 base and J 2 bases, leaving 18 bases between the germline ends. Per the germline V gene, CDR1 is SGHTS and CDR2 is YDEGEE. This CDR3 reads CASSLKPATGFNTEAFF. The CDR3 DNA is TGTGCCAGCAGCTTGAAACCCGCCACAGGGTTTAACACTGAAGCTTTCTTT.

V and J are TRBV27 and TRBJ1-2; maybe TRBD1 (6 bases). The CDR3 consists of 12 residues. V was clipped by 7 bases and J by 4 bases, with 10 bases between them. Per germline, CDR1 MNHEY and CDR2 SMNVEV (reference sequence). CDR3 protein: CASKGGAYGYTF. The CDR3 nucleotides are TGTGCCAGCAAAGGGGGGGCCTATGGCTACACCTTC.

This clone has just one count. The chain joins TRBV7-9 to TRBJ2-4; unclear D gene. Trimming removed 5 bases at V and 0 bases at J, with 20 bases between. The length of the CDR3 is 18 residues. Germline V gives CDR1 SEHNR, CDR2 FQNEAQ (reference sequence). CDR3 sequence: CASSTVSPGPLAKNIQYF. In DNA form, the CDR3 reads TGTGCCAGCAGCACCGTCTCTCCAGGACCTCTAGCCAAAAACATTCAGTACTTC.

The rearrangement uses TRBV9 and TRBJ1-2; D uncertain. V lost 0 bases and J 4 bases, leaving 7 bases between the germline ends. Germline V lookup: CDR1 SGDLS, CDR2 YYNGEE. The CDR3 is made up of 13 amino acids. CDR3 residues: CASSVEHFYGYTF. DNA of the CDR3: TGTGCCAGCAGCGTAGAACATTTCTATGGCTACACCTTC. Full variable domain (outside the CDR3, taken from reference TRBV9 and TRBJ1-2): DSGVTQTPKHLITATGQRVTLRCSPRSGDLSVYWYQQSLDQGLQFLIQYYNGEERAKGNILERFSAQQFPDLHSELNLSSLELGDSALYFCASSVEHFYGYTFGSGTRLTVV.

The chain employs TRBV28 and TRBJ1-5; TRBD1 is a possible D gene (5 bases). CDR1 is MDHEN and CDR2 is SYDVKM in the germline V gene. The V and J ends lost 5 bases and 4 bases respectively, with 9 bases between them. CDR3 length equals 13 residues. The DNA for the CDR3 is TGTGCCAGCAGTACCCCAGGGAATCAGCCCCAGCATTTT. Encoded protein: CASSTPGNQPQHF.

V is TRBV5-1 and J is TRBJ1-1, with 12 bases fitting TRBD1. Unmatched junction bases numbered 5, after V lost 7 bases and J lost 1 base. Germline CDR1 and CDR2: SGHRS and YFSETQ. The CDR3 is made up of 15 amino acids. CDR3 loop: CASGTGGATNTEAFF. For the CDR3, the DNA is TGCGCCAGCGGGACAGGGGGCGCGACGAACACTGAAGCTTTCTTT.

CDR3 in DNA: TGTGCCAGCAGTGTATCGACAGGAATGAGGGGCTACACCTTC. Translated, it gives CASSVSTGMRGYTF. This chain links TRBV6-1 with TRBJ1-2; a possible D gene is TRBD1 (6 bases). The CDR3 runs to 14 residues. The V end was cut by 4 bases, the J end by 8 bases, with 17 bases between. The V gene's germline CDR1 is MNHNS and CDR2 SASEGT.

By share of the sample, this clone is medium-sized. V gene TRBV7-6 combines with J gene TRBJ2-1; no clear D gene. This CDR3 is built from 13 residues. Trimming removed 5 bases from V and 2 bases from J, with 7 bases in between. CDR1 is SGHVS, CDR2 FNYEAQ, per germline. This chain's CDR3 is CASSLTPYNEQFF. CDR3 coding DNA: TGTGCCAGCAGCCTTACACCCTACAATGAGCAGTTCTTC.

The chain combines TRBV28 with TRBJ2-7, with D tentatively TRBD1 (6 bases). Trimming removed 4 bases at V and 4 bases at J, with 14 bases between. The CDR3 has 14 amino acids. The germline V gene encodes CDR1 MDHEN and CDR2 SYDVKM. CDR3 residues: CASSYHRAGYEQYF. In nucleotides, the CDR3 is TGTGCCAGCAGTTATCACAGGGCCGGGTACGAGCAGTACTTC.

This clone is a singleton in its sample. V is TRBV5-1 and J is TRBJ2-3; 10 bases line up with TRBD1. CDR3 length equals 15 residues. Looked up from germline, CDR1 is SGHRS and CDR2 is YFSETQ. Losses at the gene ends were 4 bases for V and 4 bases for J; bases not matched to a gene: 6. The CDR3 DNA is TGCGCCAGCAGCCCGGGACAGGGGAACGCAGATACGCAGTATTTT. Translating it yields CASSPGQGNADTQYF.

This clone has just a few counts. This chain connects TRBV7-2 to TRBJ1-6, with 7 bases matching TRBD1. V was pared by 2 bases and J by 7 bases, with 5 bases of the junction left unmatched. CDR1 SGHTA and CDR2 FQGNSA come from the germline V gene. CDR3 length: 15 residues. The CDR3 DNA reads TGTGCCAGCAGCTTACCGGGACAGAGGAATTCACCCCTCCACTTT. As protein: CASSLPGQRNSPLHF.

In its sample, this clone is medium-sized. The chain has TRBV5-1 and TRBJ2-2, with a tentative D call TRBD1 (5 bases). This CDR3 is 13 amino acids long. Germline CDR1 SGHRS, CDR2 YFSETQ. Trimming took off 4 bases at V and 5 bases at J, with 9 bases between the two ends. In DNA form, the CDR3 reads TGCGCCAGCAGCATAGGGGTAACCGGGGAGCTGTTTTTT. As protein: CASSIGVTGELFF. The full variable domain, its missing parts supplied by reference TRBV5-1 and TRBJ2-2, is KAGVTQTPRYLIKTRGQQVTLSCSPISGHRSVSWYQQTPGQGLQFLFEYFSETQRNKGNFPGRFSGRQFSNSRSEMNVSTLELGDSALYLCASSIGVTGELFFGEGSRLTVL.

This chain connects TRBV21-1 to TRBJ1-3. TRBV21-1 is described as a pseudogene. There are 13 residues in the CDR3. CDR3 nucleotide sequence: TGTGCCAGTTTAATTGGGGGGGGAAACACCATATATTTT. Translating gives CASLIGGGNTIYF.

The genes are TRBV19 and TRBJ2-7, with 13 bases lining up with TRBD2. The ends lost 5 bases at V and 5 bases at J; junction bases unmatched: 3. Germline CDR1 is LNHDA and CDR2 is SQIVND (reference sequence). The CDR3 is 14 amino acids. The CDR3 spells CASSRTSGSHEQYF. CDR3 bases: TGTGCCAGTAGTCGGACTAGCGGGAGCCACGAGCAGTACTTC.

The V call is TRBV5-1, the J call TRBJ2-5, with D possibly TRBD2 on 5 matching bases. Germline V gene lookup returns CDR1 SGHRS and CDR2 YFSETQ. The CDR3 spans 15 residues. The V end was cut by 3 bases, the J end by 5 bases, with 17 bases between. Here the CDR3 DNA reads TGCGCCAGCAGCTGGGGTGCGAGCGGCGGGGAGACCCAGTACTTC. This sequence encodes CASSWGASGGETQYF.

The chain is built from TRBV5-1 and TRBJ2-2; 7 bases are a match to TRBD1. Germline values: CDR1 SGHRS, CDR2 YFSETQ. The CDR3 sequence is 15 residues long. For the CDR3, the DNA is TGCGCTACCCGGGTGACAGGGCGCCCAACCGGGGAGCTGTTTTTT. Protein product: CATRVTGRPTGELFF.

The DNA for the CDR3 is TGTGCCAGCAGGCCTAGCGGTCCCTACAATGAGCAGTTCTTC. Protein sequence: CASRPSGPYNEQFF. The genes are TRBV6-5 and TRBJ2-1; TRBD2 agrees at 7 bases. J gave up 2 bases and V 6 bases, and 4 bases lay outside the gene matches. This CDR3 has 14 residues. CDR1 is MNHEY, CDR2 SVGAGI, per germline.

The chain is built from TRBV7-2 and TRBJ1-3, with D possibly matching TRBD1 (5 bases). The CDR3 has 16 residues. The V end lost 5 bases, the J end lost 3 bases, and 17 bases lay between the germline ends. Looked up from germline, CDR1 is SGHTA and CDR2 is FQGNSA. The CDR3 DNA is TGTGCCAGCAGCCCATCCGGAGGGGTTCTTGGAAACACCATATATTTT. It codes for CASSPSGGVLGNTIYF.

V is TRBV10-2 and J is TRBJ2-1; 8 bases match TRBD1. Germline-derived CDR1 and CDR2 are WSHSY and SAAADI. V was pared by 6 bases and J by 5 bases, with 12 bases of the junction left unmatched. The CDR3 loop spans 16 amino acids. The CDR3 DNA reads as TGCGCCAGCAGAGCCGGGGACAGGACAAAAAACAATGAGCAGTTCTTC. Translation gives CASRAGDRTKNNEQFF.

The genes are TRBV19 and TRBJ2-5; 7 bases map to TRBD1. The germline gives CDR1 LNHDA, CDR2 SQIVND (reference sequence). The CDR3 sequence is 13 residues long. V was pared by 8 bases and J by 6 bases, with 9 bases of the junction left unmatched. The CDR3 sequence: CASSDRAGKTQYF. Written as DNA, the CDR3 is TGTGCCAGTTCCGACAGGGCAGGGAAGACCCAGTACTTC. Variable domain in full (rest from reference TRBV19 and TRBJ2-5): DGGITQSPKYLFRKEGQNVTLSCEQNLNHDAMYWYRQDPGQGLRLIYYSQIVNDFQKGDIAEGYSVSREKKESFPLTVTSAQKNPTAFYLCASSDRAGKTQYFGPGTRLLVL.

The CDR3 sequence: CASSLWGTTTDTQYF. Written as DNA, the CDR3 is TGTGCCAGCAGTTTATGGGGGACCACCACAGATACGCAGTATTTT. The chain couples TRBV27 to TRBJ2-3; either TRBD1 or TRBD2 may fit D (5 bases each). CDR1 is MNHEY and CDR2 is SMNVEV in the germline V gene (reference sequence). Trimming pared 1 base from V and 2 bases from J, leaving 10 bases between. The length of the CDR3 is 15 residues.

The chain couples TRBV9 to TRBJ2-1, with TRBD1 matching 11 bases. V gave up 0 bases and J gave up 8 bases; unmatched junction bases: 4. Germline lookup yields CDR1 SGDLS and CDR2 YYNGEE. The CDR3 runs to 15 residues. CDR3 coding DNA: TGTGCCAGCAGCGTAGGGGGGACAGGGGGTTATGAGCAGTTCTTC. This translates into CASSVGGTGGYEQFF. The full variable domain, rest sourced from reference TRBV9 and TRBJ2-1, is DSGVTQTPKHLITATGQRVTLRCSPRSGDLSVYWYQQSLDQGLQFLIQYYNGEERAKGNILERFSAQQFPDLHSELNLSSLELGDSALYFCASSVGGTGGYEQFFGPGTRLTVL.

The chain is built from TRBV11-2 and TRBJ2-1; the match to TRBD1 covers 10 bases. V lost 5 bases and J lost 8; bases outside the gene matches: 9. Germline CDR1 reads SGHAT; CDR2 reads FQNNGV. This CDR3 is built from 15 residues. This chain's CDR3 is CASSPPGQGIHEQFF. In nucleotides, the CDR3 is TGTGCCAGCAGCCCTCCGGGACAGGGGATCCATGAGCAGTTCTTC.

The J gene is TRBJ1-2, the V gene TRBV6-5; tentatively, D is TRBD1 (5 bases). Trimming stripped 6 bases from V and 7 bases from J, with 15 bases between. CDR1 and CDR2 (germline): MNHEY, SVGAGI. This CDR3 contains 13 residues. For the CDR3, the DNA is TGTGCCAGCAGATCTGAAGTTAGGGGTGGCTACACCTTC. Encoded protein: CASRSEVRGGYTF.

The rearrangement uses TRBV10-2 and TRBJ2-7; 7 bases fit TRBD2. The V segment lost 0 bases and the J segment 5 bases; nucleotides outside the gene matches: 4. The CDR3 spans 14 residues. Germline values: CDR1 WSHSY, CDR2 SAAADI. The CDR3 loop is CASSESLASNEQYF. The DNA of the CDR3 is TGCGCCAGCAGTGAGTCACTAGCGTCTAACGAGCAGTACTTC.

The V and J genes are TRBV11-1 and TRBJ2-5; 7 bases map to TRBD2. The CDR3 consists of 13 residues. J was trimmed by 4 bases and V by 5 bases; bases with no gene match: 4. From germline, CDR1 is SGHAT and CDR2 FQDESV (reference sequence). This CDR3 is CASSTPGGETQYF. CDR3 nucleotide sequence: TGTGCCAGCAGCACACCGGGAGGAGAGACCCAGTACTTC.

A single count supports this clone. The V and J genes are TRBV5-1 and TRBJ2-2; a weak D match, TRBD1 (5 bases). Germline V gene sequence: CDR1 SGHRS, CDR2 YFSETQ. The CDR3 has 15 residues. V was pared by 4 bases and J by 4 bases, with 14 bases between. The CDR3 DNA sequence: TGCGCCAGCAGCGACGTAGGGGTTTCCACCGGGGAGCTGTTTTTT. Encoded protein: CASSDVGVSTGELFF.